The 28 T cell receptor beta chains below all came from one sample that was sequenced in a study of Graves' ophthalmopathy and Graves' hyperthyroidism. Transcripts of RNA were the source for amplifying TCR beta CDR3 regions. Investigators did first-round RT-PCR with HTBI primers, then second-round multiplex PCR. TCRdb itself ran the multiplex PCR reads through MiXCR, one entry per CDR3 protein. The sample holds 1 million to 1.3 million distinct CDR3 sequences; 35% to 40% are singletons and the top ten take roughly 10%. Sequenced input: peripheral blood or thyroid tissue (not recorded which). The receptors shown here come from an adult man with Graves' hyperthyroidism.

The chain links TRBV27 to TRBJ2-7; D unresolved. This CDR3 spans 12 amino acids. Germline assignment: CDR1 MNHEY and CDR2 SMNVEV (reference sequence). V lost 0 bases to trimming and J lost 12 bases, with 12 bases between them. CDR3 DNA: TGTGCCAGCAGTTTATCCCAGGCCGGGCGGTACTTC. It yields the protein CASSLSQAGRYF.

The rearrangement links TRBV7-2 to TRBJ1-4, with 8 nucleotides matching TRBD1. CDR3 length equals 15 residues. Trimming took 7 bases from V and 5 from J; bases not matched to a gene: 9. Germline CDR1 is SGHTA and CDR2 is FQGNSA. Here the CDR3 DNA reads TGTGCCAGCACACTACGGACAGGGAACAATGAAAAACTGTTTTTT. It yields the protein CASTLRTGNNEKLFF.

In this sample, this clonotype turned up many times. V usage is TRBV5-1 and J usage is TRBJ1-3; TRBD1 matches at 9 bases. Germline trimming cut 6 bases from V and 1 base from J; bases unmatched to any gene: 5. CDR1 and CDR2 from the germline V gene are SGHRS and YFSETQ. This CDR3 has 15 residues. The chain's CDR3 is CASKPGTGSGNTIYF. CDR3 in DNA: TGCGCCAGCAAACCAGGGACAGGGTCTGGAAACACCATATATTTT.

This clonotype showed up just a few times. CDR3 nucleotide sequence: TGTGCCAGCAGTTCATCTAATAATTCACCCCTCCACTTT. Translated: CASSSSNNSPLHF. The chain carries TRBV12-3 or TRBV12-4 and TRBJ1-6; D not certain. Trimming removed 4 bases from V and 5 bases from J, with 6 bases in between. CDR3 length: 13 amino acids.

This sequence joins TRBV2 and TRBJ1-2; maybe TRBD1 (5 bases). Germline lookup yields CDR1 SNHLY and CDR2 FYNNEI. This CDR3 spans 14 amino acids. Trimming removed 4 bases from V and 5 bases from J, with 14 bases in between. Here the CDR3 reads CASSAATRGYGYTF. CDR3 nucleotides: TGTGCCAGCAGTGCTGCCACTCGGGGGTATGGCTACACCTTC.

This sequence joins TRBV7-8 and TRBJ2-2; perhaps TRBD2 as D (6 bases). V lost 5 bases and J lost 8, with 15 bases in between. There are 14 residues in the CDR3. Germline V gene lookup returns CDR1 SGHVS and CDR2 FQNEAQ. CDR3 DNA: TGTGCCAGCAGCGGGGACTGGGAGAAAGGGGAGCTGTTTTTT. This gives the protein CASSGDWEKGELFF.

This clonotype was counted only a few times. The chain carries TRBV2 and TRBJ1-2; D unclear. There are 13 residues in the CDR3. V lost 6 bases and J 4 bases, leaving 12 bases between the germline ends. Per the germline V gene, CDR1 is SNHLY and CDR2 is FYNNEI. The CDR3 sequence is CASSGGPGYGYTF. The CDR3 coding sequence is TGTGCCAGCAGCGGTGGGCCCGGCTATGGCTACACCTTC.

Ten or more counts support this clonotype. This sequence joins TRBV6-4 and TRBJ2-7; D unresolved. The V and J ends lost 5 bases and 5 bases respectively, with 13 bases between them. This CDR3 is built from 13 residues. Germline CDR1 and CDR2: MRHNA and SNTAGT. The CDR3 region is CASSPSLEDEQYF. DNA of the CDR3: TGTGCCAGCAGTCCGTCCCTCGAAGACGAGCAGTACTTC.

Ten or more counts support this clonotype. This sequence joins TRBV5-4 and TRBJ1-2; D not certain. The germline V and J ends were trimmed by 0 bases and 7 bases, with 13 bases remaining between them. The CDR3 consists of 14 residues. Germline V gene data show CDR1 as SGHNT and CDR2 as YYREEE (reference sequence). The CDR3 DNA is TGTGCCAGCAGCTTGGAGGCCCAAATCCCTGGCTACACCTTC. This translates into CASSLEAQIPGYTF.

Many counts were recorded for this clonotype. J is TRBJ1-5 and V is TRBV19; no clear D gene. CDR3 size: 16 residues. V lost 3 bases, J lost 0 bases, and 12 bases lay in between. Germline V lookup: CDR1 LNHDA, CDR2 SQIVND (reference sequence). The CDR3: CASSILGWNSNQPQHF. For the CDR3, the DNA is TGTGCCAGTAGTATCTTGGGGTGGAATAGCAATCAGCCCCAGCATTTT.

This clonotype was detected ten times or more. The CDR3 is CASRTTGGGYEQYF. The CDR3 DNA follows: TGTGCCAGCAGAACGACAGGGGGAGGATACGAGCAGTACTTC. The chain couples TRBV7-2 to TRBJ2-7, with 9 bases that match TRBD1. Losses at the gene ends were 6 bases for V and 4 bases for J; bases not matched to a gene: 7. The CDR3 totals 14 residues. Germline CDR1 SGHTA, CDR2 FQGNSA.

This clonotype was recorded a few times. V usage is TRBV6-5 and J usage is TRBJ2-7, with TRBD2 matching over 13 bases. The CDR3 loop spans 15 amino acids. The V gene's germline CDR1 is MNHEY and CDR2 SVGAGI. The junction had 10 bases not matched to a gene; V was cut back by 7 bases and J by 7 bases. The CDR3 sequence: CASTRTSGGASEQYF. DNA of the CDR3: TGTGCCAGCACCCGAACTAGCGGGGGGGCCAGTGAGCAGTACTTC.

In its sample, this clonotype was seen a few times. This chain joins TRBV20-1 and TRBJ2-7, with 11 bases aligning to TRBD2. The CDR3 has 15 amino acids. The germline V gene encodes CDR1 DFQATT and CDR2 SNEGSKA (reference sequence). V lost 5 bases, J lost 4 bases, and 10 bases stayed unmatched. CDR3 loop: CSAEPPGTSGYEQYF. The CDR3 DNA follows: TGCAGTGCTGAGCCCCCCGGGACTAGCGGTTACGAGCAGTACTTC.

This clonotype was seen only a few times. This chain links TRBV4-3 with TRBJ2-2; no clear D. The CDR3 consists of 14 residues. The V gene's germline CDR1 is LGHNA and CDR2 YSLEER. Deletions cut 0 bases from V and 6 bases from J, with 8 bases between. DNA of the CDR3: TGCGCCAGCAGCCAAGAGTGGCAACCCGGGGAGCTGTTTTTT. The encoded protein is CASSQEWQPGELFF.

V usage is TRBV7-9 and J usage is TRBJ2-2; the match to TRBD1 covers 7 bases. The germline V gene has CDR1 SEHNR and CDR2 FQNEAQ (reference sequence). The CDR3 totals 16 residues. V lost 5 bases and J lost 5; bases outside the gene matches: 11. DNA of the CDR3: TGTGCCAGCAGCCACGCGAACAGGGGCGTGACCGGGGAGCTGTTTTTT. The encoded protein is CASSHANRGVTGELFF.

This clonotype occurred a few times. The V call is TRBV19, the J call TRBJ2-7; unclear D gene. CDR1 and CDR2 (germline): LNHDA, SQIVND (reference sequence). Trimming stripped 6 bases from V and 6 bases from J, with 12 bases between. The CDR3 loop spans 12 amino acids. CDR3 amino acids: CASRPGRIEQYF. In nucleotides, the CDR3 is TGTGCCAGTAGACCCGGACGTATCGAGCAGTACTTC.

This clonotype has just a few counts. The CDR3 protein is CASSLDWASGGTQYF. The CDR3 bases are TGTGCCAGCAGCTTAGATTGGGCTAGCGGGGGGACCCAGTACTTC. The chain is built from TRBV7-2 and TRBJ2-5; the match to TRBD2 covers 10 bases. V lost 1 base, J lost 7 bases, and 6 bases stayed unmatched. CDR3 length: 15 amino acids. Germline CDR1 and CDR2: SGHTA and FQGNSA.

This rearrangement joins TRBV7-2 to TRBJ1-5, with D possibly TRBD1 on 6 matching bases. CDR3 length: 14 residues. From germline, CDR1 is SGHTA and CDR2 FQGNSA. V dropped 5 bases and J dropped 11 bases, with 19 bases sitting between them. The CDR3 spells CASSRPRGQETQHF. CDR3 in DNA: TGTGCCAGCAGCCGACCCAGGGGCCAAGAGACCCAGCATTTT. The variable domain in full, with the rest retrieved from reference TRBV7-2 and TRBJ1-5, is GAGVSQSPSNKVTEKGKDVELRCDPISGHTALYWYRQSLGQGLEFLIYFQGNSAPDKSGLPSDRFSAERTGGSVSTLTIQRTQQEDSAVYLCASSRPRGQETQHFGDGTRLSIL.

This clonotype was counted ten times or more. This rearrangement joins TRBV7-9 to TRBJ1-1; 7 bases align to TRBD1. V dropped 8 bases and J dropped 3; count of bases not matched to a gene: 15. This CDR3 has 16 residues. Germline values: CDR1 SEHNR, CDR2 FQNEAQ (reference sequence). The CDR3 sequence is CASFEDRAGVDTEAFF. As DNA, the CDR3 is TGTGCCAGCTTCGAAGACAGGGCTGGGGTGGACACTGAAGCTTTCTTT.

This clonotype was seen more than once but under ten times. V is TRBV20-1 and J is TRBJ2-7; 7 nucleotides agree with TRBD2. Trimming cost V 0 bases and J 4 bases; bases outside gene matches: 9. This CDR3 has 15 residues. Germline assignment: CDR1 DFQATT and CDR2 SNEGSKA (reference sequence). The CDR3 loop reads CSAREAGGSRYEQYF. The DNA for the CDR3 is TGCAGTGCTAGAGAGGCCGGGGGGTCTCGGTACGAGCAGTACTTC.

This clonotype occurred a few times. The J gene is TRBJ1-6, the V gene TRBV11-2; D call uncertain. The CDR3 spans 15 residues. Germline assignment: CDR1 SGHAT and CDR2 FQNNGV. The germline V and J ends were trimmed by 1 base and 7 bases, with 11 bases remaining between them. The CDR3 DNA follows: TGTGCCAGCAGCTTAGGTTCCGGTGGGAATTCACCCCTCCACTTT. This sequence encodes CASSLGSGGNSPLHF.

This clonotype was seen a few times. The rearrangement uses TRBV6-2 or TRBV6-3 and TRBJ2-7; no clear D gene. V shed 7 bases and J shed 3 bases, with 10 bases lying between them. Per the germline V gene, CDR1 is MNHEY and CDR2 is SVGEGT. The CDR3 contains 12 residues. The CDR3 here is CASTRSIYEQYF. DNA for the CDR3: TGTGCCAGCACTAGGTCGATCTACGAGCAGTACTTC.

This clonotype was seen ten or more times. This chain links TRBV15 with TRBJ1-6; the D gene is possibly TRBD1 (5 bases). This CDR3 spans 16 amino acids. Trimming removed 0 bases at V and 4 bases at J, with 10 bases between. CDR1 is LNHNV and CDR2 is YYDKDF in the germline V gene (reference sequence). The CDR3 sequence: CATSRDRGLYNSPLHF. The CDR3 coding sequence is TGTGCCACCAGCAGAGACCGGGGCCTGTATAATTCACCCCTCCACTTT.

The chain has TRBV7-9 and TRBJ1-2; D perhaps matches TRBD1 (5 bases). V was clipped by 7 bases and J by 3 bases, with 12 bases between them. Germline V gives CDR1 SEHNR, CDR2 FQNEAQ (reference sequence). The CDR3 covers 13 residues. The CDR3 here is CASTEQTDYGYTF. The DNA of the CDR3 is TGTGCCAGCACGGAGCAGACAGACTATGGCTACACCTTC.

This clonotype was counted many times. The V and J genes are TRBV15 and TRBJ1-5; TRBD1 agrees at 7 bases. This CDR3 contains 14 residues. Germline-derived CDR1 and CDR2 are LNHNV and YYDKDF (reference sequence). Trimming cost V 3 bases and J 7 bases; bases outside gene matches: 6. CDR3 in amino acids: CATSSSGGEQPQHF. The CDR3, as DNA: TGTGCCACCAGCAGTTCAGGGGGGGAACAGCCCCAGCATTTT.

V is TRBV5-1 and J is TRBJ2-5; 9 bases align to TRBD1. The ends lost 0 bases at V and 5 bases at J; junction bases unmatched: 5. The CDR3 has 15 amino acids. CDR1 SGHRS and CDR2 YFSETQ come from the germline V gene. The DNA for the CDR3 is TGCGCCAGCAGCTTGGAGTACAGGGGGCTTGAGACCCAGTACTTC. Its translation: CASSLEYRGLETQYF.

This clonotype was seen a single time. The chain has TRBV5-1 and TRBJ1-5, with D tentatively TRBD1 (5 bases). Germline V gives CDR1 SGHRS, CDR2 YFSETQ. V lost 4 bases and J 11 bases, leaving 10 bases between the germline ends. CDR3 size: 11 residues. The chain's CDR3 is CASSRTTAQHF. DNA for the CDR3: TGCGCCAGCAGCCGGACGACAGCCCAGCATTTT.

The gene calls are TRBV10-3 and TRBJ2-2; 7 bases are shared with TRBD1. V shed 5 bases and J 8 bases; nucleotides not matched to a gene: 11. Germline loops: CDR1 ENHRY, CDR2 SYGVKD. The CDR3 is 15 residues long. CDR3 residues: CAISPRQGGSGELFF. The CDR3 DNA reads TGTGCCATCAGTCCCCGACAGGGTGGTAGTGGGGAGCTGTTTTTT.